This T cell receptor (beta chain) was identified during a study of blood T cell repertoires in COVID-19. At the level of the study: From T cells, B-cell-depleted T cells, or PBMCs came the material, which was cDNA or gDNA.

Per the germline V gene, CDR1 is MDHEN and CDR2 is SYDVKM. Losses at the gene ends were 6 bases for V and 4 bases for J; bases not matched to a gene: 4. This CDR3 region has 13 residues. Per the original data handling: For nucleated cells, counts were estimated from reference gene primer amplification. TCRdb's table, derived via immunoSEQ multiplex PCR, lists solely in-frame clones and lacks some. That table is the source of V, J and clone size, and D and trimming were worked out from the DNA. The sample holds 85,000 to 130,000 clones; roughly 80% are singletons and the top ten take more than 4.5%. This TCR was recovered from a man between 60 and 75 years old with acute or convalescent COVID-19. V usage is TRBV28 and J usage is TRBJ2-5; TRBD2 matches at 8 bases. Sequenced sample: peripheral blood. The CDR3 here is CASSLAGRETQYF. CDR3 nucleotides: TGTGCCAGCAGCTTAGCGGGAAGAGAGACCCAGTACTTC.